This TCR beta chain was documented in a study of T cells in Graves' hyperthyroidism and ophthalmopathy. Regarding the study as a whole: Blood also held most thyroid clonotypes expanded beyond 0.001.

This clonotype was seen a few times. The target antigen is unknown. TCR beta CDR3 regions were amplified from RNA transcripts. First-round RT-PCR of the TCR CDR3 relied on the HTBI primer set. TCRdb used MiXCR to reprocess the multiplex PCR reads, holding one entry per CDR3 protein. The profile shows around 300,000 distinct CDR3 sequences, approximately 15% of them singletons. It was considered stable Graves' hyperthyroidism when ophthalmopathy did not progress within 18 months. The source is a woman aged 30 to 39 with Graves' hyperthyroidism. Sequenced material: blood.

The CDR3 sequence: CASSSALWAERSDTEAFF. The CDR3 DNA reads TGTGCCAGCAGCTCCGCTCTTTGGGCCGAACGTAGCGACACTGAAGCTTTCTTT. The chain has TRBV7-8 and TRBJ1-1, with D hard to call. Germline CDR1 is SGHVS and CDR2 is FQNEAQ. V was shortened by 4 bases and J by 3 bases, with 24 bases between the two germline ends. CDR3 size: 18 residues.